Shown below are 10 T cell receptor beta chains from a single sample sequenced in a study of shared clonotypes between healthy human individuals. TCRdb's table, derived via immunoSEQ multiplex PCR, lists solely in-frame clones and lacks some. The sample holds millions of clones; 85% to 95% are singletons and the top ten take about 0.39%. Material for sequencing was naive CD4+ T cells from PBMCs. Described subset: CD45RA+ positively selected. The source of these receptors is a man aged 18 to 29 in good health. Some clones in this sample may be carry-over from other donors' samples.

This chain connects TRBV18 to TRBJ1-2, with 7 bases matching TRBD1. After removal of 2 bases from V and 4 bases from J, the junction contained 7 bases not matched to a gene. From germline, CDR1 is KGHSH and CDR2 LQKENI. The CDR3 totals 15 residues. The CDR3 loop reads CASSPSTGETYGYTF. The CDR3 DNA sequence: TGTGCCAGCTCACCATCTACAGGGGAGACCTATGGCTACACCTTC.

The chain links TRBV9 to TRBJ2-1; a weak D match, TRBD2 (5 bases). Germline values: CDR1 SGDLS, CDR2 YYNGEE. This CDR3 has 14 amino acids. The ends were cut back, 0 bases at V and 3 bases at J, with 7 bases in the middle. CDR3 region: CASSVGTFYNEQFF. The DNA for the CDR3 is TGTGCCAGCAGCGTAGGGACTTTCTACAATGAGCAGTTCTTC.

As to this clone: Other DNA sequences in this sample translate to the same CDR3. The chain employs TRBV29-1 and TRBJ2-5, with 10 bases that match TRBD1. Germline values: CDR1 SQVTM, CDR2 ANQGSEA. CDR3 length equals 12 residues. The V segment lost 5 bases and the J segment 5 bases; nucleotides outside the gene matches: 2. CDR3 loop: CSVRTGGETQYF. The CDR3 nucleotides read TGCAGCGTTCGGACAGGGGGGGAGACCCAGTACTTC. The variable domain in full, with the rest retrieved from reference TRBV29-1 and TRBJ2-5, is SAVISQKPSRDICQRGTSLTIQCQVDSQVTMMFWYRQQPGQSLTLIATANQGSEATYESGFVIDKFPISRPNLTFSTLTVSNMSPEDSSIYLCSVRTGGETQYFGPGTRLLVL.

This clone was seen a single time. V and J are TRBV7-9 and TRBJ2-5; the D gene is possibly TRBD2 (6 bases). Germline CDR1 and CDR2: SEHNR and FQNEAQ (reference sequence). The V gene lost 5 bases and the J gene lost 1 base, with 20 bases spanning the gap. The CDR3 is 17 residues long. In nucleotides, the CDR3 is TGTGCCAGCAGCCCCCACGGAGGGTGGCGGGTCCAAGAGACCCAGTACTTC. Amino acids: CASSPHGGWRVQETQYF.

The V call is TRBV5-6, the J call TRBJ2-7; 11 nucleotides line up with TRBD2. V lost 4 bases and J lost 2; bases outside the gene matches: 8. The CDR3 is 16 amino acids. Germline V gene sequence: CDR1 SGHDT, CDR2 YYEEEE. The CDR3 DNA is TGTGCCAGCAGCCCCGGGGGGACTAGCGGTACCTACGAGCAGTACTTC. Its protein is CASSPGGTSGTYEQYF.

This chain connects TRBV6-5 to TRBJ2-7, with no clear D. The V and J ends lost 7 bases and 1 base respectively, with 11 bases between them. The CDR3 covers 13 residues. Germline V gives CDR1 MNHEY, CDR2 SVGAGI. This chain's CDR3 is CASIGSYSYEQYF. The CDR3, as DNA: TGTGCCAGCATAGGCAGCTATTCCTACGAGCAGTACTTC.

The rearrangement links TRBV19 to TRBJ1-4; tentative D call: TRBD1 (5 bases). V lost 8 bases and J lost 2, with 18 bases in between. The germline gives CDR1 LNHDA, CDR2 SQIVND (reference sequence). This CDR3 has 16 residues. The CDR3 region is CASGKGGEGTNEKLFF. The CDR3 DNA is TGTGCCAGTGGGAAGGGAGGGGAAGGTACTAATGAAAAACTGTTTTTT.

This rearrangement joins TRBV28 to TRBJ2-7; D might be TRBD2 (5 bases). Trimming cost V 5 bases and J 6 bases, with 20 bases left between them. The CDR3 is made up of 15 amino acids. CDR1 and CDR2 from the germline V gene are MDHEN and SYDVKM. The CDR3 sequence is CASSPRLSGSVEQYF. Here the CDR3 DNA reads TGTGCCAGCAGTCCCCGCCTTTCGGGGAGTGTCGAGCAGTACTTC.

In the case of this clone: This sample includes further DNA sequences coding for the same CDR3. This chain connects TRBV5-1 to TRBJ2-3, with 12 bases lining up with TRBD2. CDR3 size: 16 residues. Per germline, CDR1 SGHRS and CDR2 YFSETQ. V lost 0 bases, J lost 3 bases, and 2 bases stayed unmatched. CDR3 in DNA: TGCGCCAGCAGCTTGGGTCTAGCGGGAGGGACAGATACGCAGTATTTT. Encoded protein: CASSLGLAGGTDTQYF.

This chain links TRBV7-2 with TRBJ2-5; perhaps TRBD2 as D (5 bases). The CDR3 has 13 residues. Germline CDR1 and CDR2: SGHTA and FQGNSA. V lost 5 bases and J 9 bases, leaving 16 bases between the germline ends. This CDR3 is CASSPLVGEPQYF. CDR3 nucleotide sequence: TGTGCCAGCAGCCCCCTGGTTGGGGAGCCCCAGTACTTC.